The 20 T cell receptor beta chains given below trace back to one sample, sequenced in a study of blood T cell repertoires in COVID-19. The method was immunoSEQ multiplex PCR; TCRdb's version includes in-frame clones alone and lacks a portion of them. In the table there are more than 150,000 clones, roughly 87% of which are singletons. The sample comprised PBMCs or T cells enriched from blood (not recorded which). Receptors were obtained from a woman between 25 and 40 years old who had recovered from COVID-19.

In this sample, this clone turned up once. CDR3 nucleotides: TGTGCCAGCAGCCAAGGGTGGGGCAGGGACTATGGCTACACCTTC. Amino acids: CASSQGWGRDYGYTF. The V and J genes are TRBV14 and TRBJ1-2, with D tentatively TRBD1 (5 bases). The length of the CDR3 is 15 residues. V lost 1 base to trimming and J lost 3 bases, with 12 bases between them. Germline CDR1 SGHDN, CDR2 FVKESK.

Only one count was recorded for this clone. The chain has TRBV6-6 and TRBJ1-2; 10 positions match TRBD1. The CDR3 sequence is 16 residues long. V gave up 2 bases and J gave up 5 bases; unmatched junction bases: 8. Per the germline V gene, CDR1 is MNHNY and CDR2 is SVGAGI (reference sequence). In nucleotides, the CDR3 is TGTGCCAGCAGTTACGACCCGGGACAGGGGTTTTATGGCTACACCTTC. It yields the protein CASSYDPGQGFYGYTF.

The rearrangement links TRBV7-9 to TRBJ1-2; unclear D gene. The CDR3 has 15 amino acids. Germline V gives CDR1 SEHNR, CDR2 FQNEAQ (reference sequence). The V gene lost 1 base and the J gene lost 0 bases, with 9 bases spanning the gap. The CDR3 DNA is TGTGCCAGCAGCTTAGTATCGTCCTCTAACTATGGCTACACCTTC. Translated: CASSLVSSSNYGYTF.

This sequence joins TRBV19 and TRBJ2-2; D is perhaps TRBD1 (6 bases). The CDR3 runs to 16 residues. Trimming removed 3 bases at V and 1 base at J, with 12 bases between. The germline CDR1 and CDR2 sequences are LNHDA and SQIVND (reference sequence). The DNA for the CDR3 is TGTGCCAGTAGTATGCAGGGGCTCAAGAACACCGGGGAGCTGTTTTTT. Translating gives CASSMQGLKNTGELFF.

The chain carries TRBV4-3 and TRBJ2-1; no firm D call. Looked up from germline, CDR1 is LGHNA and CDR2 is YSLEER. The V end was cut by 0 bases, the J end by 6 bases, with 6 bases between. The CDR3 has 13 amino acids. CDR3 nucleotide sequence: TGCGCCAGCAGCCAAGATCGTCCCAATGAGCAGTTCTTC. Amino acids: CASSQDRPNEQFF.

The chain couples TRBV4-1 to TRBJ2-1; TRBD2 might be the D (5 bases). V was cut by 1 base and J by 8 bases, with 12 bases left in between. Germline V lookup: CDR1 MGHRA, CDR2 YSYEKL. The CDR3 runs to 14 residues. The CDR3 reads CASSQARVVDEQFF. As DNA, the CDR3 is TGCGCCAGCAGCCAAGCGAGGGTCGTCGATGAGCAGTTCTTC.

The V gene is TRBV18, the J gene TRBJ1-2; D is unclear. V lost 2 bases and J 11 bases, leaving 15 bases between the germline ends. This CDR3 comprises 13 residues. Per germline, CDR1 KGHSH and CDR2 LQKENI. CDR3 protein: CASSPDFLGGYTF. DNA of the CDR3: TGTGCCAGCTCACCAGATTTCCTGGGAGGGTACACCTTC.

This CDR3 reads CASSIGVTGNTIYF. CDR3 nucleotides: TGTGCCAGTAGTATTGGAGTAACTGGAAACACCATATATTTT. This rearrangement joins TRBV19 to TRBJ1-3; D is uncertain. V was clipped by 3 bases and J by 2 bases, with 8 bases between them. The CDR3 totals 14 residues. Per the germline V gene, CDR1 is LNHDA and CDR2 is SQIVND (reference sequence).

The rearrangement links TRBV18 to TRBJ2-7; 9 nucleotides agree with TRBD2. V lost 6 bases and J lost 0; bases outside the gene matches: 3. This CDR3 is built from 14 residues. Germline V lookup: CDR1 KGHSH, CDR2 LQKENI. The CDR3, as DNA: TGTGCCAGCTCCCAGCGGGGGGACTCCTACGAGCAGTACTTC. Amino acid sequence: CASSQRGDSYEQYF.

The V gene is TRBV19, the J gene TRBJ2-1, with D uncertain. The CDR3 consists of 14 residues. V lost 7 bases to trimming and J lost 0 bases, with 10 bases between them. Germline assignment: CDR1 LNHDA and CDR2 SQIVND (reference sequence). The CDR3 protein is CASNSLSSYNEQFF. CDR3 sequence (DNA): TGTGCCAGTAATAGCTTGAGCTCCTACAATGAGCAGTTCTTC.

Comments on this clone: A much larger clone lies one base from this, so it may be a read error. The chain has TRBV19 and TRBJ2-3; possible D gene TRBD2, 6 bases. The CDR3 extends over 18 amino acids. V lost 2 bases and J 6 bases, leaving 24 bases between the germline ends. The germline CDR1 and CDR2 sequences are LNHDA and SQIVND (reference sequence). Here the CDR3 reads CASSINRLVGEMGDTQYF. CDR3 coding DNA: TGTGCCAGTAGTATAAATAGACTAGTGGGAGAGATGGGGGATACGCAGTATTTT.

This chain links TRBV4-3 with TRBJ2-1; 11 bases are shared with TRBD2. V dropped 3 bases and J dropped 8; count of bases not matched to a gene: 9. The CDR3 is 16 amino acids. Germline values: CDR1 LGHNA, CDR2 YSLEER. The CDR3 region is CASSQNSGGAIYEQFF. The CDR3 DNA reads TGCGCCAGCAGCCAGAATAGCGGGGGGGCTATATATGAGCAGTTCTTC.

This clone appeared a few times. The chain carries TRBV4-1 and TRBJ2-3; maybe TRBD1 (5 bases). The germline CDR1 and CDR2 sequences are MGHRA and YSYEKL. The CDR3 totals 16 residues. V was shortened by 6 bases and J by 2 bases, with 18 bases between the two germline ends. The CDR3 DNA sequence: TGCGCCAGCAGTTATCATGGGGCTACCATCACAGATACGCAGTATTTT. Translated: CASSYHGATITDTQYF.

V is TRBV15 and J is TRBJ1-5; the match to TRBD1 covers 8 bases. The CDR3 totals 16 residues. The trim removed 1 base at V and 4 bases at J, leaving 6 bases unmatched. The germline CDR1 and CDR2 sequences are LNHNV and YYDKDF (reference sequence). Here the CDR3 reads CATSRGGQGKNQPQHF. The CDR3 coding sequence is TGTGCCACCAGCAGAGGCGGACAGGGTAAAAATCAGCCCCAGCATTTT.

V is TRBV4-1 and J is TRBJ2-7; D gene ambiguous. Germline V CDR1 and CDR2: MGHRA, YSYEKL. The CDR3 covers 14 residues. V was clipped by 1 base and J by 3 bases, with 10 bases between them. CDR3 in amino acids: CASSQGVGFYEQYF. The CDR3 coding sequence is TGCGCCAGCAGCCAAGGGGTGGGCTTCTACGAGCAGTACTTC.

The chain joins TRBV18 to TRBJ2-3, with D possibly TRBD2 on 6 matching bases. This CDR3 is built from 15 residues. The V end was cut by 1 base, the J end by 0 bases, with 8 bases between. The V gene's germline CDR1 is KGHSH and CDR2 LQKENI. The CDR3 here is CASSPLAASTDTQYF. CDR3 DNA sequence: TGTGCCAGCTCACCACTAGCGGCTAGCACAGATACGCAGTATTTT. The entire variable domain, with the rest obtained from reference TRBV18 and TRBJ2-3, is as follows: NAGVMQNPRHLVRRRGQEARLRCSPMKGHSHVYWYRQLPEEGLKFMVYLQKENIIDESGMPKERFSAEFPKEGPSILRIQQVVRGDSAAYFCASSPLAASTDTQYFGPGTRLTVL.

This clone was observed once. This chain joins TRBV11-3 and TRBJ1-3; D is possibly TRBD1 (5 bases). CDR1 is SGHNT, CDR2 YENEEA, per germline. This CDR3 region has 16 residues. V lost 5 bases and J 0 bases, leaving 14 bases between the germline ends. This chain's CDR3 is CASSRTNRYSGNTIYF. The CDR3 DNA reads TGTGCCAGCAGCCGTACCAACAGGTACTCTGGAAACACCATATATTTT.

This clone was counted a single time. The chain is built from TRBV2 and TRBJ1-1, with TRBD1 matching over 8 bases. The CDR3 length is 14 residues. Germline V gene lookup returns CDR1 SNHLY and CDR2 FYNNEI. Unmatched junction bases numbered 6, after V lost 6 bases and J lost 3 bases. The CDR3 is CASSDQGADTEAFF. CDR3 in DNA: TGTGCCAGCAGCGATCAGGGGGCTGACACTGAAGCTTTCTTT.

The chain couples TRBV25-1 to TRBJ1-2; 12 bases are a match to TRBD1. Germline CDR1 MGHDK, CDR2 SYGVNS. The CDR3 consists of 16 residues. V lost 4 bases and J lost 8; bases outside the gene matches: 11. CDR3 in amino acids: CASSAPWGQGAVGYTF. CDR3 in DNA: TGTGCCAGCAGTGCCCCTTGGGGACAGGGGGCTGTCGGCTACACCTTC.

The chain's CDR3 is CATTAREGSKNEQFF. Here the CDR3 DNA reads TGTGCCACCACCGCTCGTGAGGGTTCGAAGAATGAGCAGTTCTTC. This chain connects TRBV18 to TRBJ2-1; D perhaps matches TRBD2 (5 bases). The CDR3 contains 15 residues. Deletions cut 10 bases from V and 7 bases from J, with 23 bases between. CDR1 KGHSH and CDR2 LQKENI come from the germline V gene.